The 9 T cell receptor beta chains presented below share a single source sample, sequenced in a study of beta chain features in type 1 diabetes. Sequenced material consisted of expressed TCRB transcripts (all of the isolated RNA was reverse transcribed). Generated by immunoSEQ multiplex PCR, the TCRdb table keeps only in-frame clones and is missing some. The sample consists of a few hundred thousand clones, 25% to 30% of them appearing once. Material: central memory CD4+ T cells from blood. The receptor source for this set is a man under 40 in good health.

This clone was seen a few times. J is TRBJ2-7 and V is TRBV10-3; TRBD1 might be the D (5 bases). Germline V gene data show CDR1 as ENHRY and CDR2 as SYGVKD. The CDR3 contains 16 residues. Trimming took 0 bases from V and 1 from J, leaving 13 bases between them. The CDR3 loop is CAISESSRVGSYEQYF. CDR3 DNA: TGTGCCATCAGTGAGTCTTCCAGGGTAGGATCCTACGAGCAGTACTTC.

The chain carries TRBV5-1 and TRBJ2-1; 9 nucleotides match TRBD2. Germline V lookup: CDR1 SGHRS, CDR2 YFSETQ. This CDR3 contains 16 residues. Trimming took 0 bases from V and 3 from J; bases not matched to a gene: 4. The CDR3 DNA sequence: TGCGCCAGCAGCTTGGATGGTAGCGGGGGCTACAATGAGCAGTTCTTC. Its translation is CASSLDGSGGYNEQFF.

This clone was seen more than once but under ten times. The chain's CDR3 is CSAPGTLDTQYF. The CDR3 DNA sequence: TGCAGCGCCCCCGGGACTTTAGATACGCAGTATTTT. The J gene is TRBJ2-3, the V gene TRBV29-1, with a possible D match to TRBD2 (6 bases). Deletions cut 7 bases from V and 5 bases from J, with 13 bases between. Germline V gene lookup returns CDR1 SQVTM and CDR2 ANQGSEA. The CDR3 totals 12 residues.

This chain uses TRBV7-8 with TRBJ2-5, with 8 nucleotides matching TRBD2. Per the germline V gene, CDR1 is SGHVS and CDR2 is FQNEAQ. CDR3 size: 16 residues. The V and J ends lost 2 bases and 3 bases, in that order; junction bases with no gene match: 8. The CDR3 DNA reads TGTGCCAGCAGCTTAAGGGGCGGGAGGCTCAAAGAGACCCAGTACTTC. Its protein is CASSLRGGRLKETQYF.

Note on this clone: Other DNA sequences from this sample encode an identical CDR3 as well. This chain uses TRBV7-9 with TRBJ2-5, with D uncertain. Per germline, CDR1 SEHNR and CDR2 FQNEAQ (reference sequence). Deletions cut 8 bases from V and 1 base from J, with 2 bases between. CDR3 length: 10 amino acids. The CDR3: CASGQETQYF. The DNA for the CDR3 is TGTGCCAGCGGCCAAGAGACCCAGTACTTC.

This clone was counted only a few times. V and J are TRBV18 and TRBJ2-7, with D possibly TRBD1 on 6 matching bases. V lost 6 bases and J lost 2, with 11 bases in between. Germline V lookup: CDR1 KGHSH, CDR2 LQKENI. The CDR3 extends over 13 amino acids. CDR3 nucleotide sequence: TGTGCCAGCTCGTTACAGGGCGCCTACGAGCAGTACTTC. Translating gives CASSLQGAYEQYF.

On this clone itself: Other DNA sequences of this sample code for an identical CDR3. V gene TRBV7-2 combines with J gene TRBJ2-3, with D unresolved. Trimming took off 1 base at V and 1 base at J, with 3 bases between the two ends. There are 13 residues in the CDR3. Germline V gives CDR1 SGHTA, CDR2 FQGNSA. CDR3 nucleotide sequence: TGTGCCAGCAGCTTAGGGGGCACAGATACGCAGTATTTT. It codes for CASSLGGTDTQYF.

CDR3 DNA: TGTGCCAGCAGCTTAGCGGGAGTGGTCAACGAGCAGTACTTC. It encodes CASSLAGVVNEQYF. The V and J genes are TRBV28 and TRBJ2-7; 9 bases are shared with TRBD2. Germline V gives CDR1 MDHEN, CDR2 SYDVKM. The CDR3 covers 14 residues. Trimming at V came to 6 bases and at J to 5 bases, leaving 8 bases not matched to a gene.

The gene calls are TRBV5-1 and TRBJ2-3, with D unclear. Germline assignment: CDR1 SGHRS and CDR2 YFSETQ. CDR3 length equals 14 residues. The V end lost 6 bases, the J end lost 0 bases, and 11 bases lay between the germline ends. CDR3: CASNSALSTDTQYF. CDR3 bases: TGCGCCAGCAACTCGGCCCTAAGCACAGATACGCAGTATTTT.